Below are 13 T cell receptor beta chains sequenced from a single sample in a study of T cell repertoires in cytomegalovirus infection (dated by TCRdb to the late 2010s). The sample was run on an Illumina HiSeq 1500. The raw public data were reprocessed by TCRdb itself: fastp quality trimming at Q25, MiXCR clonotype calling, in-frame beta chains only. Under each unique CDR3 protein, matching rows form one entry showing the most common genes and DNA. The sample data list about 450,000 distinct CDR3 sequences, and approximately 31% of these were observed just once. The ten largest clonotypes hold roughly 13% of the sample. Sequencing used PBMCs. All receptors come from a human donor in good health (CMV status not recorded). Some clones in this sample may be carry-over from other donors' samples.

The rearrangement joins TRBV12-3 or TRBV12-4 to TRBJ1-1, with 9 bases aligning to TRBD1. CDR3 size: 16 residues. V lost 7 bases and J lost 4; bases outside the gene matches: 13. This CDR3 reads CASTSPGTGLGTEAFF. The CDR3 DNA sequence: TGTGCCAGCACCTCGCCAGGGACAGGGTTGGGCACTGAAGCTTTCTTT.

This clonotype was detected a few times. DNA of the CDR3: TGTGCCAGCAGCCTAGTCCCGAGGGTCACTGAAGCTTTCTTT. It yields the protein CASSLVPRVTEAFF. The chain has TRBV11-2 and TRBJ1-1, with D uncertain. The CDR3 contains 14 residues. V was pared by 5 bases and J by 4 bases, with 14 bases between. The germline V gene has CDR1 SGHAT and CDR2 FQNNGV.

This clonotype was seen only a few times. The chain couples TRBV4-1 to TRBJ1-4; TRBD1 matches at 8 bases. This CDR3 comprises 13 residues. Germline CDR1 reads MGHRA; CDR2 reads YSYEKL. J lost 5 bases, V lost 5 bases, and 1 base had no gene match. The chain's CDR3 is CASSRTGNEKLFF. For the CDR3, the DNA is TGCGCCAGCAGCAGGACAGGGAATGAAAAACTGTTTTTT.

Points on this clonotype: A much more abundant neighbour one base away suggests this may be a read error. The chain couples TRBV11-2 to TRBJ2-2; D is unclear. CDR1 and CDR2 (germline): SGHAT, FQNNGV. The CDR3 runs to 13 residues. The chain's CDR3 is CASSLTHTVELFF. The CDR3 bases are TGTGCCAGCAGCTTAACCCACACCGTGGAGCTGTTTTTT. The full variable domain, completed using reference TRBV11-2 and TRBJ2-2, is EAGVAQSPRYKIIEKRQSVAFWCNPISGHATLYWYQQILGQGPKLLIQFQNNGVVDDSQLPKDRFSAERLKGVDSTLKIQPAKLEDSAVYLCASSLTHTVELFFGEGSRLTVL.

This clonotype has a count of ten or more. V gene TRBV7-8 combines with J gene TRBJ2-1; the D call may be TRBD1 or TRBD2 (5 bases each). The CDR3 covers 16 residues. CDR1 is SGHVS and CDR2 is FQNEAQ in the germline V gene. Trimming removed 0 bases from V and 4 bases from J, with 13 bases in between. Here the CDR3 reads CASSLASGTGYNEQFF. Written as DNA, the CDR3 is TGTGCCAGCAGCTTAGCTTCCGGGACGGGGTACAATGAGCAGTTCTTC.

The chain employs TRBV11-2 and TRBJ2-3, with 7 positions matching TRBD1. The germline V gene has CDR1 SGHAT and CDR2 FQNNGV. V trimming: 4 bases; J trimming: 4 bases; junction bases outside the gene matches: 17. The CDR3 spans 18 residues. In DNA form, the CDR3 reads TGTGCCAGCAGCTCCTCCCCCCGTTTGAGACAGGGAGCAGATACGCAGTATTTT. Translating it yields CASSSSPRLRQGADTQYF.

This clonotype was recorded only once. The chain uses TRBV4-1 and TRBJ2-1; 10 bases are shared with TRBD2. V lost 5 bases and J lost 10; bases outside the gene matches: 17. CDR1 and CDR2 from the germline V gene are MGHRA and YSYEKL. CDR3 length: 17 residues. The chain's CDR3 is CASSSFGMSGGAAEQFF. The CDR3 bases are TGCGCCAGCAGCTCCTTCGGGATGAGCGGGGGGGCCGCGGAGCAGTTCTTC.

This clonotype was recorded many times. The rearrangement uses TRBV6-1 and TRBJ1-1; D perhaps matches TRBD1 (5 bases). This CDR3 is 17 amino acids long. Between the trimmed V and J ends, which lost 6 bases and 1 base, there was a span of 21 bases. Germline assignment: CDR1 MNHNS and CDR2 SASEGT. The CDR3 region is CASSVYGTPGRNTEAFF. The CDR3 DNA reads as TGTGCCAGCAGCGTATACGGGACTCCCGGAAGGAACACTGAAGCTTTCTTT.

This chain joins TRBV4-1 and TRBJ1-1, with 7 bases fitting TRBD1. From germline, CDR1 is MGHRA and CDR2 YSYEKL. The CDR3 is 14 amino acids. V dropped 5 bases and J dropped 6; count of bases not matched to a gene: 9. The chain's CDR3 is CASSGRGLGAEAFF. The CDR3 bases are TGCGCCAGCAGCGGCAGGGGGTTGGGAGCTGAAGCTTTCTTT.

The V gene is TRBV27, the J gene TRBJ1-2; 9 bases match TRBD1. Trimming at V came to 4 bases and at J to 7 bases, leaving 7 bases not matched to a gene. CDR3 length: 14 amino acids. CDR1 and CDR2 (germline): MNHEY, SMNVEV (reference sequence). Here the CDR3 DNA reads TGTGCCAGCAGTTCCTCGGACAGGGGAGGTGGCTACACCTTC. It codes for CASSSSDRGGGYTF.

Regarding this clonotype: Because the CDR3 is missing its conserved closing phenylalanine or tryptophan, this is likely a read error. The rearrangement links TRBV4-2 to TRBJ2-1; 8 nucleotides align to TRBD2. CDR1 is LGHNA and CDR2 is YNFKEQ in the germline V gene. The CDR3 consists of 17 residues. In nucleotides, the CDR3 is TGTTCCAGCAGCCAAGACTTACGGGGGGGGGCCGGCAAGGAGCAGTTCTTA. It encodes CSSSQDLRGGAGKEQFL.

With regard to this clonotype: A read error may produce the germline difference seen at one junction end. CDR3 residues: CASSQVAGKSSYEQYF. CDR3 in DNA: TGTGCCAGCAGCCAAGTCGCCGGAAAGAGCTCCTACGAGCAGTACTTC. The V and J genes are TRBV4-1 and TRBJ2-7; D ambiguous. Germline V gene data show CDR1 as MGHRA and CDR2 as YSYEKL. The CDR3 has 16 amino acids.

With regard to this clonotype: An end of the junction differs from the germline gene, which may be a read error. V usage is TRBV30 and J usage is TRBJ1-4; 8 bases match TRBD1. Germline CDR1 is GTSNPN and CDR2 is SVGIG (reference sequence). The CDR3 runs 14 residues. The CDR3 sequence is CAGGTGLQGEKQFF. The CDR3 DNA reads TGTGCCGGTGGGACAGGTCTACAGGGGGAAAAACAGTTTTTT. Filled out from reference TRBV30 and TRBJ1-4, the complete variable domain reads SQTIHQWPATLVQPVGSPLSLECTVEGTSNPNLYWYRQAAGRGLQLLFYSVGIGQISSEVPQNLSASRPQDRQFILSSKKLLLSDSGFYLCAGGTGLQGEKQFFGSGTQLSVL.